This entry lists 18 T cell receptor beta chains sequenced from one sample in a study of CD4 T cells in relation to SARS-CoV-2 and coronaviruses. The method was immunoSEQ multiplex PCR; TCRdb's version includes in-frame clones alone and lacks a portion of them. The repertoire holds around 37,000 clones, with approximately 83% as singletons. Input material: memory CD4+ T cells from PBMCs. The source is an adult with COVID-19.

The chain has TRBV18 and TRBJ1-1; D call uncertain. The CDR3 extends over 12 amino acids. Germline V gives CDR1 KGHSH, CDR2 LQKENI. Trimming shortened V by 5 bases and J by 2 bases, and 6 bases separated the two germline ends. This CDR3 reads CASSVINTEAFF. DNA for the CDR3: TGTGCCAGCTCAGTTATTAACACTGAAGCTTTCTTT.

The CDR3 here is CASSRTDEQFF. The CDR3 DNA reads TGTGCCAGCAGTAGGACAGATGAGCAGTTCTTC. The V and J genes are TRBV7-9 and TRBJ2-1; D possibly corresponds to TRBD1 (6 bases). From germline, CDR1 is SEHNR and CDR2 FQNEAQ (reference sequence). Trimming took 6 bases from V and 8 from J, leaving 8 bases between them. CDR3 length: 11 amino acids.

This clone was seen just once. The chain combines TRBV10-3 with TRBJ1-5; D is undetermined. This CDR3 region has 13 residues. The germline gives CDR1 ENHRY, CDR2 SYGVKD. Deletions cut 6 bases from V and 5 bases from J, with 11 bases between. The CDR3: CAIRSERDQPQHF. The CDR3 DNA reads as TGTGCCATCAGGAGCGAGAGGGATCAGCCCCAGCATTTT.

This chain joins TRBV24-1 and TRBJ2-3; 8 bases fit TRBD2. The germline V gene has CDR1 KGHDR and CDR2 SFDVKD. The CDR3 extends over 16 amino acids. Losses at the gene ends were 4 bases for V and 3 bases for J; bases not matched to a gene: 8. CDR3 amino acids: CATSDSPGLGTDTQYF. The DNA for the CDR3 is TGTGCCACCAGTGACTCACCGGGACTAGGAACAGATACGCAGTATTTT.

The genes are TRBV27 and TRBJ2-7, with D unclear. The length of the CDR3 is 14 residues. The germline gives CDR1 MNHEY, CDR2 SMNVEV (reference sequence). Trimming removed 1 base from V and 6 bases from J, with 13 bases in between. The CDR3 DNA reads TGTGCCAGCAGTTTATGGGCCCTCCCTGCCGAGCAGTACTTC. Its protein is CASSLWALPAEQYF.

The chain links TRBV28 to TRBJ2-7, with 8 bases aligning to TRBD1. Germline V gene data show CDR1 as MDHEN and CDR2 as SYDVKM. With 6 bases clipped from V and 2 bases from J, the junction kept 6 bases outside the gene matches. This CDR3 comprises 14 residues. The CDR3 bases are TGTGCCAGCAGCTTGGACAGGGTCACCTACGAGCAGTACTTC. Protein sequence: CASSLDRVTYEQYF.

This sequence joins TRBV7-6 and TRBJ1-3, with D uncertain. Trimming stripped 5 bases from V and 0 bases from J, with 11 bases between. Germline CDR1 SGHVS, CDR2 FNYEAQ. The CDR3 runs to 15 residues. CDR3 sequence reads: CASSEGPGSGNTIYF. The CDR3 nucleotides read TGTGCCAGCAGCGAGGGCCCGGGCTCTGGAAACACCATATATTTT. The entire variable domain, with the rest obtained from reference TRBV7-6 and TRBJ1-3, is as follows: GAGVSQSPRYKVTKRGQDVALRCDPISGHVSLYWYRQALGQGPEFLTYFNYEAQQDKSGLPNDRFSAERPEGSISTLTIQRTEQRDSAMYRCASSEGPGSGNTIYFGEGSWLTVV.

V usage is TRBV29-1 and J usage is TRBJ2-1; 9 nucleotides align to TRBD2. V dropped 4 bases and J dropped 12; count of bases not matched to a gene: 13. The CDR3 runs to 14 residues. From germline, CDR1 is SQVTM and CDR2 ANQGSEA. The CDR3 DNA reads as TGCAGCGTTGGGACTAGCGCCTCTATCGATGGGCAGTTCTTC. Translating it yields CSVGTSASIDGQFF.

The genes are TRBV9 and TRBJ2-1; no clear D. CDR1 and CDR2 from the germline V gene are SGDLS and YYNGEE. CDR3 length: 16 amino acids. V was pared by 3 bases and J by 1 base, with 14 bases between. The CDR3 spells CASSGRLGPSYNEQFF. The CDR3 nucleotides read TGTGCCAGCAGCGGACGTCTAGGACCATCCTACAATGAGCAGTTCTTC.

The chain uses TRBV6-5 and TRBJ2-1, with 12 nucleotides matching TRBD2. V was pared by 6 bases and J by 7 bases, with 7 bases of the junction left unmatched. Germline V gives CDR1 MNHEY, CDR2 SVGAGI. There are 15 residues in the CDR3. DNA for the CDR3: TGTGCCAGCAGCGAGACTAGCGGGAGTTTTAATGAGCAGTTCTTC. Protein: CASSETSGSFNEQFF.

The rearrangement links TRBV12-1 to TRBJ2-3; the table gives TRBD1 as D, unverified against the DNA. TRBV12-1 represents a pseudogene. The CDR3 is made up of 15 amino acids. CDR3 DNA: TGTGCCAGCAGCTGGGGACAGGTACGCACAGATACGCAGTATTTT. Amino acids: CASSWGQVRTDTQYF.

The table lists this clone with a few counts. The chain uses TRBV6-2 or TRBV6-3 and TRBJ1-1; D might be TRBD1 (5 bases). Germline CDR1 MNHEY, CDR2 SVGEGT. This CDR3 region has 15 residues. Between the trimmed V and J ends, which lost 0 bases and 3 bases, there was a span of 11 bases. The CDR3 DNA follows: TGTGCCAGCAGTTACTCGCTCGGGGGGGACACTGAAGCTTTCTTT. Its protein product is CASSYSLGGDTEAFF.

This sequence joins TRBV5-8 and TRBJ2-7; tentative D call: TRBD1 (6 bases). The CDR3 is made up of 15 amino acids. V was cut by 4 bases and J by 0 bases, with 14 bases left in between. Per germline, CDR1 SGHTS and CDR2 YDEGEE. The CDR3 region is CASSLDSYVSYEQYF. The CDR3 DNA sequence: TGTGCCAGCAGCCTGGACAGCTATGTCTCCTACGAGCAGTACTTC.

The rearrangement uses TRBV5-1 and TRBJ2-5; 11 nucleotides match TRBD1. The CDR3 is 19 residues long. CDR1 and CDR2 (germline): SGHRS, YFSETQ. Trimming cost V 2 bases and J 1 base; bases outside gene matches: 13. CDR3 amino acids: CASSLIGQGASGVQETQYF. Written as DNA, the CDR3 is TGCGCCAGCAGCTTAATCGGACAGGGGGCTAGCGGGGTCCAAGAGACCCAGTACTTC. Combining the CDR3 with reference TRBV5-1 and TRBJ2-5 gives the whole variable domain KAGVTQTPRYLIKTRGQQVTLSCSPISGHRSVSWYQQTPGQGLQFLFEYFSETQRNKGNFPGRFSGRQFSNSRSEMNVSTLELGDSALYLCASSLIGQGASGVQETQYFGPGTRLLVL.

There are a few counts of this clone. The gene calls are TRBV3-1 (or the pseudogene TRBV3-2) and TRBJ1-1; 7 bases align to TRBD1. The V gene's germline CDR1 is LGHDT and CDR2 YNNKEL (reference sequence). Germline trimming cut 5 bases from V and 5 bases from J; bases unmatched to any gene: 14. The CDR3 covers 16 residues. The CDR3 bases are TGTGCCAGCAGCGCCCGGGGCAGGGGGATGGGGACTGAAGCTTTCTTT. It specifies CASSARGRGMGTEAFF.

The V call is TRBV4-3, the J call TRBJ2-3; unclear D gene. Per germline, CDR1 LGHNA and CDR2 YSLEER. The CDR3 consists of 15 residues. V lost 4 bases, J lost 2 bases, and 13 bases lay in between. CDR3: CASSPGELVTDTQYF. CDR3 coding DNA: TGCGCCAGCAGCCCCGGCGAACTCGTCACAGATACGCAGTATTTT.

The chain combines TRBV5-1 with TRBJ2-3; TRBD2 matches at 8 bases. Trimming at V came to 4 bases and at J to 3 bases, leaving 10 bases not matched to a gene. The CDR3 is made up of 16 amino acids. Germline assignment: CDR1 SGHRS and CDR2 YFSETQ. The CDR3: CASSTGGVAATDTQYF. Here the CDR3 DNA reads TGCGCCAGCAGCACGGGAGGGGTTGCAGCAACAGATACGCAGTATTTT. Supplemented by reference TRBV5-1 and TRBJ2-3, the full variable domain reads KAGVTQTPRYLIKTRGQQVTLSCSPISGHRSVSWYQQTPGQGLQFLFEYFSETQRNKGNFPGRFSGRQFSNSRSEMNVSTLELGDSALYLCASSTGGVAATDTQYFGPGTRLTVL.

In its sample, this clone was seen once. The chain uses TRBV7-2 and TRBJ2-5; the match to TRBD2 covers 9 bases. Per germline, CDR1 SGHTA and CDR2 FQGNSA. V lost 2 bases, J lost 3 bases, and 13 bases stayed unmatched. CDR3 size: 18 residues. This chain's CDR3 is CASSLYFKLAGREETQYF. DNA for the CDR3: TGTGCCAGCAGCTTATACTTTAAGCTAGCGGGGCGTGAAGAGACCCAGTACTTC. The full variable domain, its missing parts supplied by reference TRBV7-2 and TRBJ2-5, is GAGVSQSPSNKVTEKGKDVELRCDPISGHTALYWYRQSLGQGLEFLIYFQGNSAPDKSGLPSDRFSAERTGGSVSTLTIQRTQQEDSAVYLCASSLYFKLAGREETQYFGPGTRLLVL.